A single sample gave rise to the 6 T cell receptor beta chains below, sequenced in a study of cytomegalovirus exposure and HLA in healthy donors. The PCR made use of 60 Vbeta and 13 Jbeta primers. Clones were read by immunoSEQ multiplex PCR, and TCRdb kept only the in-frame ones, dropping some. The sample gives approximately 220,000 clones, over 60% of which show up once; roughly 0.62% is in the top ten. Sequencing was done on a sample of PBMCs. These receptors all come from a man aged 18 to 29 in good health and CMV-seronegative.

This rearrangement joins TRBV20-1 to TRBJ2-3; possible D gene TRBD1, 6 bases. Germline CDR1 and CDR2: DFQATT and SNEGSKA (reference sequence). V lost 4 bases and J 5 bases, leaving 7 bases between the germline ends. CDR3 length: 11 residues. The DNA for the CDR3 is TGCAGTGCTAACAGGGAAGATACGCAGTATTTT. Amino acid sequence: CSANREDTQYF.

This chain joins TRBV19 and TRBJ1-1, with TRBD1 as a possible D gene (5 bases). The CDR3 length is 14 residues. The V end lost 3 bases, the J end lost 1 base, and 9 bases lay between the germline ends. Germline V lookup: CDR1 LNHDA, CDR2 SQIVND (reference sequence). CDR3 sequence: CASSMVTGNTEAFF. DNA for the CDR3: TGTGCCAGTAGTATGGTAACAGGGAACACTGAAGCTTTCTTT.

This chain uses TRBV2 with TRBJ2-2; a possible D gene is TRBD1 (5 bases). CDR3 size: 15 residues. V lost 5 bases, J lost 6 bases, and 16 bases lay in between. Per germline, CDR1 SNHLY and CDR2 FYNNEI. The DNA for the CDR3 is TGTGCCAGCAGTTTCGGGCGGCAGGGTGCCGGGGAGCTGTTTTTT. This translates into CASSFGRQGAGELFF. The variable domain in full, with the rest retrieved from reference TRBV2 and TRBJ2-2, is EPEVTQTPSHQVTQMGQEVILRCVPISNHLYFYWYRQILGQKVEFLVSFYNNEISEKSEIFDDQFSVERPDGSNFTLKIRSTKLEDSAMYFCASSFGRQGAGELFFGEGSRLTVL.

The V and J genes are TRBV4-1 and TRBJ1-4, with 9 bases fitting TRBD1. Looked up from germline, CDR1 is MGHRA and CDR2 is YSYEKL. V lost 6 bases to trimming and J lost 7 bases; unmatched junction nucleotides: 3. The CDR3 is made up of 13 amino acids. CDR3 nucleotides: TGCGCCAGCAGGGGACAGGGTATTGAAAAACTGTTTTTT. It yields the protein CASRGQGIEKLFF.

This clone has just a few counts. V usage is TRBV29-1 and J usage is TRBJ2-7; D possibly corresponds to TRBD2 (6 bases). The CDR3 covers 13 residues. V was clipped by 1 base and J by 4 bases, with 11 bases between them. Germline CDR1 reads SQVTM; CDR2 reads ANQGSEA. The CDR3 nucleotides are TGCAGCGTTGAAGCGGGAGAGGGGTACGAGCAGTACTTC. Residues: CSVEAGEGYEQYF.

Details on this clone: Other DNA variants within this sample encode the same CDR3. V and J are TRBV2 and TRBJ2-7; maybe TRBD1 (5 bases). This CDR3 has 14 residues. The germline V gene encodes CDR1 SNHLY and CDR2 FYNNEI. V lost 5 bases and J lost 2, with 13 bases in between. The DNA of the CDR3 is TGTGCCAGCAGTCCACGACAGAAACCCTACGAGCAGTACTTC. Translating it yields CASSPRQKPYEQYF.